This T cell receptor (beta chain) comes out of a study of identical twins. A single record per CDR3 protein comes from TCRdb applying MiXCR to the 5' RACE reads. The sample has hundreds of thousands of distinct CDR3 sequences, 15% to 20% seen once; the top ten hold around 13%. V lost 7 bases and J lost 0; bases outside the gene matches: 5. CDR3 length equals 14 residues. The same sample was also used in a study of T cells expressing NK-cell markers.

Sequencing was done on a sample of PBMCs. The source is a woman aged 18 to 35 in good health. The chain joins TRBV12-3 or TRBV12-4 to TRBJ1-1, with 7 bases lining up with TRBD1. CDR3 protein: CASKQTGMNTEAFF. The CDR3 DNA is TGTGCCAGCAAGCAGACAGGGATGAACACTGAAGCTTTCTTT.